This T cell receptor (beta chain) was documented in a study of blood T cell repertoires in COVID-19. This clone has more than one count but fewer than ten. Authors' processing steps: Reference gene primer amplification gave estimated nucleated cell counts. The repertoire was sequenced with immunoSEQ multiplex PCR; TCRdb's copy has only in-frame clones and lacks some. D and trimming come from the DNA, and the V and J calls and clone size come from that table. The sample includes 270,000 or so clones, 85% to 90% of them seen just once. This TCR was recovered from a woman in her 40s who had recovered from COVID-19. The specimen sequenced was peripheral blood.

DNA of the CDR3: TGTGCCAGTAGTAAGACCGAACTATCCTACAATGAGCAGTTCTTC. Translation: CASSKTELSYNEQFF. The gene calls are TRBV19 and TRBJ2-1; D is uncertain. The germline V gene has CDR1 LNHDA and CDR2 SQIVND (reference sequence). This CDR3 comprises 15 residues. V was pared by 4 bases and J by 1 base, with 11 bases between.